This TCR beta chain was captured by sequencing in a study of T cell responses to AZD1222 COVID-19 vaccine. Study-level points and caveats: Unmutated variant regions are reportedly the target of nearly half of TCRs that are spike-specific.

Generated by immunoSEQ multiplex PCR, the TCRdb table keeps only in-frame clones and is missing some. The sample gives around 67,000 clones, around 83% of which show up once; around 7.8% is in the top ten. Comment on this clone: Antigen unknown.

Germline V lookup: CDR1 LGHNA, CDR2 YSLEER. V shed 0 bases and J shed 1 base, with 1 base lying between them. The CDR3 length is 13 residues. The sample was peripheral blood, taken on day 0 of AZD1222 vaccination. The sequence was obtained from an adult in good health. This chain connects TRBV4-3 to TRBJ1-5; D ambiguous. The CDR3 loop is CASSQESNQPQHF. The CDR3 DNA sequence: TGCGCCAGCAGCCAAGAAAGCAATCAGCCCCAGCATTTT.